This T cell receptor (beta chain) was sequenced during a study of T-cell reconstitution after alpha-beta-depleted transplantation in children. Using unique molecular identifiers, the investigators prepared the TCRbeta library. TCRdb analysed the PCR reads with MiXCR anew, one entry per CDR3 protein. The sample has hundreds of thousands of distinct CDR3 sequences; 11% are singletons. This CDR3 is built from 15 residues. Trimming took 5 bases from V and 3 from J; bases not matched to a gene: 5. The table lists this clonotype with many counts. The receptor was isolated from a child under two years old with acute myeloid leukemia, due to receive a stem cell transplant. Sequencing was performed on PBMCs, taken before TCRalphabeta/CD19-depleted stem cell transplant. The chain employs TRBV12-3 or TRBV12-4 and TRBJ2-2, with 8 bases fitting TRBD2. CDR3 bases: TGTGCCAGCAGTGTGGGACTAGTTCACACCGGGGAGCTGTTTTTT. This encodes CASSVGLVHTGELFF.